This is a list of T cell receptor beta chains from one sample in a study of cytomegalovirus exposure and HLA in healthy donors. The repertoire was sequenced with immunoSEQ multiplex PCR; TCRdb's copy has only in-frame clones and lacks some. The data contain about 160,000 clones, over 70% of them singletons. Sample: PBMCs. The receptor set was obtained from a young man in good health and CMV-seronegative. Both conserved end residues are part of each CDR3. D genes are given only for firm matches. Clone size is not always given. Where it is, it says once, few, many or a class for expanded clones.

TRBV4-1	TRBJ2-2	NA	NA	TGCGCCAGCAGCCAAGATGTAGTAGCACAGCGAGGGACCGGGGAGCTGTTTTTT	CASSQDVVAQRGTGELFF
TRBV9	TRBJ1-3	NA	NA	TGTGCCAGCAGCGTGGACATCATCTCTGGAAACACCATATATTTT	CASSVDIISGNTIYF
TRBV7-9	TRBJ2-7	NA	NA	TGTGCCAGCAGCTCGCGCACTCAATCCGAACTTTACGAGCAGTACTTC	CASSSRTQSELYEQYF
TRBV4-1	TRBJ2-7	NA	NA	TGCGCCAGCAGCCAAGCGGCTAGCTCCTACGAGCAGTACTTC	CASSQAASSYEQYF
TRBV6-5	TRBJ2-5	once	NA	TGTGCCAGCAGTTACGGGGGCGCGGGGGAAGAGACCCAGTACTTC	CASSYGGAGEETQYF
TRBV10-2	TRBJ1-1	NA	NA	TGCGCCAGCAGCCAGAACACTGAAGCTTTCTTT	CASSQNTEAFF
TRBV28	TRBJ2-7	few	NA	TGTGCCAGCAGTTTATGGCGGCAGACCTACGAGCAGTACTTC	CASSLWRQTYEQYF
TRBV28	TRBJ2-3	once	NA	TGTGCCAGCAGTTTGTCCCAGACCGAGAGGGTAGATACGCAGTATTTT	CASSLSQTERVDTQYF
TRBV6-5	TRBJ1-4	NA	NA	TGTGCCAGCAGTTACTTGTCAAATGAAAAACTGTTTTTT	CASSYLSNEKLFF
TRBV28	TRBJ2-5	NA	TRBD2	TGTGCCAGCAGCTGGGCCGGGACTAGCGAGACCCAGTACTTC	CASSWAGTSETQYF